The source of this TCR beta chain is a study of blood T cell repertoires in COVID-19. Losses at the gene ends were 2 bases for V and 7 bases for J; bases not matched to a gene: 10. The V gene's germline CDR1 is KGHSH and CDR2 LQKENI. The CDR3 contains 16 residues. Cohorts were assigned according to the clinical history that participants reported. Some clones are missing from TCRdb's copy, which holds only in-frame ones; the method was immunoSEQ multiplex PCR. The sample carries 150,000 or so clones, 65% to 85% recorded once. The chain uses TRBV18 and TRBJ2-5, with 10 nucleotides matching TRBD2. Sequences were obtained from PBMCs or T cells enriched from blood (not recorded which). This sequence was found in a woman in her 50s in a cohort exposed to, infected with or recovered from COVID-19 (not recorded which). The CDR3 region is CASSPERTSGGGTQYF. CDR3 nucleotides: TGTGCCAGCTCACCAGAGAGGACTAGCGGCGGTGGGACCCAGTACTTC. Complete variable domain (other parts from reference TRBV18 and TRBJ2-5): NAGVMQNPRHLVRRRGQEARLRCSPMKGHSHVYWYRQLPEEGLKFMVYLQKENIIDESGMPKERFSAEFPKEGPSILRIQQVVRGDSAAYFCASSPERTSGGGTQYFGPGTRLLVL.